This TCR beta chain was identified in a study of radiotherapy plus CTLA-4 blockade in lung cancer. Study summary: Objective responses were documented in around a sixth of patients, with disease control in about 28%. General study findings and limits: Subsequent to radiotherapy plus ipilimumab, tumor-derived TCR clones underwent expansion in blood.

As to this clone: Its cognate antigen is unknown.

Participants had chemo-refractory metastatic non-small-cell lung cancer and were treated with focal radiation plus ipilimumab CTLA-4 blockade. The assay was immunoSEQ multiplex PCR, and TCRdb's table has in-frame clones only and misses some. The data hold around 80,000 clones, with 84% observed a single time. The CDR3 totals 17 residues. J gave up 4 bases and V 4 bases, and 9 bases lay outside the gene matches. Germline CDR1 and CDR2: SGHRS and YFSETQ. The V and J genes are TRBV5-1 and TRBJ2-1, with 12 bases aligning to TRBD2. The starting material was peripheral blood, obtained from a patient treated with radiotherapy plus ipilimumab. This TCR derives from a human donor with non-small cell lung cancer who had stable disease on radiotherapy plus ipilimumab. CDR3 DNA: TGCGCCAGCAGCCCGGGACTAGCGGGCCGCGGTTACAATGAGCAGTTCTTC. This encodes CASSPGLAGRGYNEQFF.